These 28 T cell receptor beta chains originate from one sample sequenced in a study of cytomegalovirus exposure and HLA in healthy donors. The PCR employed 60 Vbeta primers together with 13 Jbeta primers. Clones were read by immunoSEQ multiplex PCR, and TCRdb kept only the in-frame ones, dropping some. This table holds roughly 170,000 clones, roughly 70% found once. Sequencing was performed on PBMCs. The receptors here all came from a girl between 5 and 17 years old in good health and CMV-seronegative.

V usage is TRBV2 and J usage is TRBJ2-5, with no clear D. The CDR3 runs 10 residues. CDR1 and CDR2 (germline): SNHLY, FYNNEI. V gave up 8 bases and J gave up 4 bases, with 5 bases separating them. The CDR3 sequence: CASGRETQYF. CDR3 DNA: TGTGCCAGCGGGCGAGAGACCCAGTACTTC.

The chain has TRBV10-3 and TRBJ1-5; the D gene is possibly TRBD1 (6 bases). CDR1 and CDR2 (germline): ENHRY, SYGVKD. This CDR3 has 14 amino acids. Trimming stripped 10 bases from V and 2 bases from J, with 15 bases between. The CDR3 loop is CATWGGQGNQPQHF. The CDR3 DNA is TGTGCCACATGGGGGGGGCAGGGCAATCAGCCCCAGCATTTT.

The gene calls are TRBV29-1 and TRBJ2-5, with 7 bases identical to TRBD2. V lost 5 bases to trimming and J lost 4 bases; unmatched junction nucleotides: 13. This CDR3 has 15 amino acids. Germline CDR1 SQVTM, CDR2 ANQGSEA. DNA of the CDR3: TGCAGCGTTAATTCCCCTTCTGGGGGGGGAGAGACCCAGTACTTC. Protein: CSVNSPSGGGETQYF.

The chain has TRBV27 and TRBJ2-3, with D possibly matching TRBD1 (6 bases). V was cut by 3 bases and J by 2 bases, with 18 bases left in between. The CDR3 totals 17 residues. The V gene's germline CDR1 is MNHEY and CDR2 SMNVEV (reference sequence). The CDR3 spells CASSFSGVQLNTDTQYF. For the CDR3, the DNA is TGTGCCAGCAGTTTCTCAGGGGTACAATTAAACACAGATACGCAGTATTTT.

As to this clone: Other DNA variants within this sample encode the same CDR3. The chain joins TRBV7-9 to TRBJ2-3; TRBD2 matches 8 bases. The germline gives CDR1 SEHNR, CDR2 FQNEAQ (reference sequence). V lost 4 bases, J lost 6 bases, and 15 bases stayed unmatched. The CDR3 loop spans 17 amino acids. CDR3 in amino acids: CASSSGTSGGASDTQYF. The DNA of the CDR3 is TGTGCCAGCAGCTCCGGGACTAGTGGGGGGGCAAGCGATACGCAGTATTTT.

This clone occurred a few times. The chain has TRBV11-2 and TRBJ1-5, with a tentative D call TRBD1 (5 bases). Trimming cost V 6 bases and J 8 bases, with 14 bases left between them. This CDR3 has 13 amino acids. Germline V gene data show CDR1 as SGHAT and CDR2 as FQNNGV. This chain's CDR3 is CASSSGPGEPQHF. DNA for the CDR3: TGTGCCAGCAGTAGCGGGCCGGGGGAGCCCCAGCATTTT.

This sequence joins TRBV4-1 and TRBJ1-2, with D possibly matching TRBD1 (6 bases). The CDR3 length is 15 residues. CDR1 is MGHRA and CDR2 is YSYEKL in the germline V gene. Trimming left V 1 base short and J 4 bases short, with 13 bases between. CDR3 nucleotide sequence: TGCGCCAGCAGCCAAGTGACCCAGGGGATCTATGGCTACACCTTC. This sequence encodes CASSQVTQGIYGYTF.

A few counts support this clone. The rearrangement joins TRBV7-3 to TRBJ2-3; TRBD2 matches at 8 bases. Germline-derived CDR1 and CDR2 are SGHTA and FQGTGA. The CDR3 contains 17 residues. Germline trimming cut 2 bases from V and 0 bases from J; bases unmatched to any gene: 7. CDR3 DNA: TGTGCCAGCAGCTTAGGTAGCGGGGAAGCTAGCACAGATACGCAGTATTTT. Protein: CASSLGSGEASTDTQYF.

The chain couples TRBV13 to TRBJ2-7; TRBD2 is a possible D gene (5 bases). V shed 0 bases and J shed 6 bases, with 12 bases lying between them. This CDR3 is 14 amino acids long. Germline CDR1 and CDR2: PRHDT and FYEKMQ (reference sequence). CDR3 sequence: CASSLGDLRAEQYF. CDR3 sequence (DNA): TGTGCCAGCAGCTTAGGGGACCTGCGGGCCGAGCAGTACTTC. Complete variable domain (other parts from reference TRBV13 and TRBJ2-7): AAGVIQSPRHLIKEKRETATLKCYPIPRHDTVYWYQQGPGQDPQFLISFYEKMQSDKGSIPDRFSAQQFSDYHSELNMSSLELGDSALYFCASSLGDLRAEQYFGPGTRLTVT.

The gene calls are TRBV7-2 and TRBJ1-1; 9 nucleotides match TRBD1. V lost 4 bases and J lost 2; bases outside the gene matches: 2. The CDR3 is 14 amino acids. Germline CDR1 reads SGHTA; CDR2 reads FQGNSA. The CDR3 nucleotides are TGTGCCAGCAGCTGGGACAGGGTAAACACTGAAGCTTTCTTT. Translating it yields CASSWDRVNTEAFF.

V usage is TRBV19 and J usage is TRBJ2-1, with 10 bases lining up with TRBD2. The CDR3 is made up of 15 amino acids. In germline, CDR1 is LNHDA, CDR2 SQIVND (reference sequence). V trimming: 9 bases; J trimming: 7 bases; junction bases outside the gene matches: 12. Here the CDR3 reads CARRLSGGAKNEQFF. In nucleotides, the CDR3 is TGTGCCAGAAGGCTAAGCGGGGGGGCCAAGAATGAGCAGTTCTTC.

The gene calls are TRBV6-1 and TRBJ2-7; tentatively, D is TRBD2 (5 bases). Trimming left V 8 bases short and J 0 bases short, with 11 bases between. The CDR3 runs to 13 residues. Germline V gene lookup returns CDR1 MNHNS and CDR2 SASEGT. The CDR3 region is CASGDLASYEQYF. CDR3 nucleotide sequence: TGTGCCAGCGGAGACCTAGCCTCCTACGAGCAGTACTTC.

This chain links TRBV29-1 with TRBJ2-5; D possibly corresponds to TRBD2 (7 bases). Germline-derived CDR1 and CDR2 are SQVTM and ANQGSEA. This CDR3 region has 16 residues. The V end was cut by 6 bases, the J end by 2 bases, with 22 bases between. The CDR3 sequence is CSVLLGGGHPQETQYF. The CDR3 DNA reads as TGCAGCGTCCTCCTAGGGGGGGGACACCCTCAAGAGACCCAGTACTTC. The full variable domain, completed using reference TRBV29-1 and TRBJ2-5, is SAVISQKPSRDICQRGTSLTIQCQVDSQVTMMFWYRQQPGQSLTLIATANQGSEATYESGFVIDKFPISRPNLTFSTLTVSNMSPEDSSIYLCSVLLGGGHPQETQYFGPGTRLLVL.

In its sample, this clone was seen a few times. This chain joins TRBV9 and TRBJ1-1; 8 bases align to TRBD1. Losses at the gene ends were 2 bases for V and 4 bases for J; bases not matched to a gene: 7. Germline-derived CDR1 and CDR2 are SGDLS and YYNGEE. The CDR3 totals 15 residues. The CDR3 nucleotides are TGTGCCAGCAGCGTGGAACTTCAGGGGGCCACTGAAGCTTTCTTT. This translates into CASSVELQGATEAFF.

The chain links TRBV5-1 to TRBJ1-1; the D gene is possibly TRBD1 (5 bases). The CDR3 is 13 amino acids. Germline values: CDR1 SGHRS, CDR2 YFSETQ. Trimming pared 7 bases from V and 4 bases from J, leaving 14 bases between. The DNA for the CDR3 is TGCGCCAGCGGGGGACGGGAGGGCACTGAAGCTTTCTTT. Translating gives CASGGREGTEAFF.

V and J are TRBV29-1 and TRBJ2-5; TRBD2 matches 14 bases. After removal of 5 bases from V and 1 base from J, the junction contained 3 bases not matched to a gene. Germline loops: CDR1 SQVTM, CDR2 ANQGSEA. The CDR3 runs 15 residues. The CDR3 DNA is TGCAGCGTTCCCGGGACTAGCGGGGGCCAAGAGACCCAGTACTTC. Protein product: CSVPGTSGGQETQYF.

This clone was seen a single time. This chain uses TRBV30 with TRBJ2-1, with 14 bases identical to TRBD2. The J segment lost 4 bases and the V segment lost 5 bases, leaving 1 base of the junction unmatched. Germline CDR1 GTSNPN, CDR2 SVGIG (reference sequence). The CDR3 is 14 residues long. CDR3 sequence: CAWGTSGGYNEQFF. The CDR3, as DNA: TGTGCCTGGGGGACTAGCGGGGGTTACAATGAGCAGTTCTTC.

The V call is TRBV6-1, the J call TRBJ1-2; D remains unclear. From germline, CDR1 is MNHNS and CDR2 SASEGT. This CDR3 region has 14 residues. Deletions cut 6 bases from V and 4 bases from J, with 15 bases between. The CDR3 DNA reads as TGTGCCAGCAGGGGTTTAACGGAGCTCTATGGCTACACCTTC. Its protein is CASRGLTELYGYTF.

Concerning this clone itself: Other DNA sequences from this sample encode an identical CDR3 as well. The chain recombines TRBV5-1 with TRBJ2-7; TRBD1 aligns across 9 bases. J was trimmed by 2 bases and V by 2 bases; bases with no gene match: 2. CDR1 and CDR2 from the germline V gene are SGHRS and YFSETQ. This CDR3 spans 14 amino acids. The CDR3 is CASSLQGATYEQYF. Written as DNA, the CDR3 is TGCGCCAGCAGCTTACAGGGGGCTACCTACGAGCAGTACTTC.

CDR3 sequence reads: CASSIRRGTGGYGYTF. The DNA for the CDR3 is TGTGCCAGTAGTATCCGGCGCGGGACAGGGGGCTATGGCTACACCTTC. This chain joins TRBV19 and TRBJ1-2; 11 positions match TRBD1. From germline, CDR1 is LNHDA and CDR2 SQIVND (reference sequence). V dropped 3 bases and J dropped 4; count of bases not matched to a gene: 7. The CDR3 is 16 amino acids.

This chain links TRBV9 with TRBJ2-5, with TRBD1 as a possible D gene (5 bases). V was clipped by 4 bases and J by 0 bases, with 7 bases between them. The CDR3 runs to 13 residues. CDR1 is SGDLS, CDR2 YYNGEE, per germline. Here the CDR3 DNA reads TGTGCCAGCAGCCCAGGGTACCAAGAGACCCAGTACTTC. It yields the protein CASSPGYQETQYF.

The rearrangement joins TRBV27 to TRBJ1-2; the match to TRBD1 covers 10 bases. The junction had 3 bases not matched to a gene; V was cut back by 6 bases and J by 5 bases. This CDR3 is 13 amino acids long. Germline V CDR1 and CDR2: MNHEY, SMNVEV (reference sequence). CDR3 amino acids: CASRGQGKYGYTF. CDR3 nucleotides: TGTGCCAGCAGGGGACAGGGGAAATATGGCTACACCTTC.

This sequence joins TRBV2 and TRBJ2-7; a weak D match, TRBD2 (6 bases). This CDR3 is 13 amino acids long. The germline CDR1 and CDR2 sequences are SNHLY and FYNNEI. V shed 11 bases and J shed 2 bases, with 16 bases lying between them. The CDR3 coding sequence is TGTGCCTCCCTGGGACTGGGGGCCTACGAGCAGTACTTC. It specifies CASLGLGAYEQYF.

This rearrangement joins TRBV7-6 to TRBJ1-2; TRBD1 matches at 9 bases. The CDR3 length is 13 residues. V was clipped by 5 bases and J by 6 bases; unmatched bases: 4. Germline V gives CDR1 SGHVS, CDR2 FNYEAQ. As DNA, the CDR3 is TGTGCCAGCAGCCCCGACAGGGGGGATGGCTACACCTTC. The encoded protein is CASSPDRGDGYTF. The whole variable domain, filled in from reference TRBV7-6 and TRBJ1-2, reads GAGVSQSPRYKVTKRGQDVALRCDPISGHVSLYWYRQALGQGPEFLTYFNYEAQQDKSGLPNDRFSAERPEGSISTLTIQRTEQRDSAMYRCASSPDRGDGYTFGSGTRLTVV.

V gene TRBV6-5 combines with J gene TRBJ2-7; TRBD2 matches at 9 bases. CDR3 size: 16 residues. The ends lost 0 bases at V and 2 bases at J; junction bases unmatched: 5. Germline V gene sequence: CDR1 MNHEY, CDR2 SVGAGI. The CDR3 loop is CASSYSASGGPYEQYF. In nucleotides, the CDR3 is TGTGCCAGCAGTTACTCTGCGAGCGGGGGGCCCTACGAGCAGTACTTC.

The J gene is TRBJ2-7, the V gene TRBV19; TRBD1 matches at 8 bases. Germline CDR1 LNHDA, CDR2 SQIVND (reference sequence). This CDR3 is built from 14 residues. V was clipped by 3 bases and J by 2 bases; unmatched bases: 3. The CDR3 DNA follows: TGTGCCAGTAGTATCGACAGGGGCCCCTACGAGCAGTACTTC. Its protein is CASSIDRGPYEQYF.

The J gene is TRBJ2-1, the V gene TRBV7-9; possible D gene TRBD2, 6 bases. There are 15 residues in the CDR3. The germline V and J ends were trimmed by 1 base and 4 bases, with 11 bases remaining between them. The germline CDR1 and CDR2 sequences are SEHNR and FQNEAQ (reference sequence). The CDR3 bases are TGTGCCAGCAGCTTAGGGGGGGAGATGTACAATGAGCAGTTCTTC. Amino acids: CASSLGGEMYNEQFF. The whole variable domain, filled in from reference TRBV7-9 and TRBJ2-1, reads DTGVSQNPRHKITKRGQNVTFRCDPISEHNRLYWYRQTLGQGPEFLTYFQNEAQLEKSRLLSDRFSAERPKGSFSTLEIQRTEQGDSAMYLCASSLGGEMYNEQFFGPGTRLTVL.

This clone was counted a single time. The rearrangement links TRBV29-1 to TRBJ2-2; 10 nucleotides line up with TRBD1. The germline V gene has CDR1 SQVTM and CDR2 ANQGSEA. This CDR3 region has 14 residues. V lost 7 bases, J lost 4 bases, and 6 bases stayed unmatched. In DNA form, the CDR3 reads TGCAGCGGGGGTGGGACAGGGGTCACCGGGGAGCTGTTTTTT. The encoded protein is CSGGGTGVTGELFF.